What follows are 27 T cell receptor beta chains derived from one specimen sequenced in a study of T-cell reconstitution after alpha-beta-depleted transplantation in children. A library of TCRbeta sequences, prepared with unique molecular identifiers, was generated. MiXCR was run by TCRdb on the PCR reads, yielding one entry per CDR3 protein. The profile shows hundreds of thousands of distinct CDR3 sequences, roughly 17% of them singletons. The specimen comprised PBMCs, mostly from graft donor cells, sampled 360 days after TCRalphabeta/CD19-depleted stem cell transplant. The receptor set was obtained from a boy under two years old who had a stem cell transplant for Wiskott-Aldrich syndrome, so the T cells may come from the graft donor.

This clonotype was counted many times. The CDR3 here is CASSSDGYIYEQYF. The CDR3 nucleotides are TGTGCCAGCAGTTCGGACGGCTACATCTACGAGCAGTACTTC. The chain couples TRBV6-5 to TRBJ2-7, with unresolved D. Per the germline V gene, CDR1 is MNHEY and CDR2 is SVGAGI. V lost 4 bases to trimming and J lost 3 bases, with 13 bases between them. CDR3 length equals 14 residues.

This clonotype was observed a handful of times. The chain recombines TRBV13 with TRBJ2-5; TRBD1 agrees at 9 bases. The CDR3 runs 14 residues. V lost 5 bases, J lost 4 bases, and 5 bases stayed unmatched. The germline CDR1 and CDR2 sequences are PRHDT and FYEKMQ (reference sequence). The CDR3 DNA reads TGTGCCAGCAGCCTCCGGACAGGGGTAGAGACCCAGTACTTC. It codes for CASSLRTGVETQYF. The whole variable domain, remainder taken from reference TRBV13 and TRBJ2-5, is AAGVIQSPRHLIKEKRETATLKCYPIPRHDTVYWYQQGPGQDPQFLISFYEKMQSDKGSIPDRFSAQQFSDYHSELNMSSLELGDSALYFCASSLRTGVETQYFGPGTRLLVL.

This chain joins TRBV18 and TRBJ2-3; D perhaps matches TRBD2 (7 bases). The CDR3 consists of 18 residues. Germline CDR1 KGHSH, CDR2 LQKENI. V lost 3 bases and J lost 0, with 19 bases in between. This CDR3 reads CASSPQTSGGLSTDTQYF. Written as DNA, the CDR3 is TGTGCCAGCTCACCCCAGACGTCCGGGGGGCTCAGCACAGATACGCAGTATTTT.

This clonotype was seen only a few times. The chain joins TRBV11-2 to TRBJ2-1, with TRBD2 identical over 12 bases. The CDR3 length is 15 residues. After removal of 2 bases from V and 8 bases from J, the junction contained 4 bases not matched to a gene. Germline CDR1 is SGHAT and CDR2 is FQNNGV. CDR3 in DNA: TGTGCCAGCAGCTTACTGACTAGCGGGAGTTATGAGCAGTTCTTC. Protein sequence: CASSLLTSGSYEQFF.

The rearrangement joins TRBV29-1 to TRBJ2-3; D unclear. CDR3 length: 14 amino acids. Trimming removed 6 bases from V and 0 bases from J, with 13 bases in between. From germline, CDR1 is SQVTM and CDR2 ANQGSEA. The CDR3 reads CSVSPGVSTDTQYF. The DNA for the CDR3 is TGCAGCGTGTCCCCGGGTGTGAGCACAGATACGCAGTATTTT.

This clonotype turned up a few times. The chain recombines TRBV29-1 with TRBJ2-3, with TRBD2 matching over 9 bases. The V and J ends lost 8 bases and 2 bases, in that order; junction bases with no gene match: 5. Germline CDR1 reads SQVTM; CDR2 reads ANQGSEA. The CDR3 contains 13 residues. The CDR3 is CSIIAGATDTQYF. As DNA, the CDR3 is TGCAGCATTATAGCGGGGGCCACAGATACGCAGTATTTT.

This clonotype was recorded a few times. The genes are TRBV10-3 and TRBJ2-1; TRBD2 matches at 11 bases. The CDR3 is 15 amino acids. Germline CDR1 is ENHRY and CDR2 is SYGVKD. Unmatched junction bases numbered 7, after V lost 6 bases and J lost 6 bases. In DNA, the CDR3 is TGTGCCATCAGCGTCCTAGCGGGGGGAGGCAATGAGCAGTTCTTC. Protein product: CAISVLAGGGNEQFF.

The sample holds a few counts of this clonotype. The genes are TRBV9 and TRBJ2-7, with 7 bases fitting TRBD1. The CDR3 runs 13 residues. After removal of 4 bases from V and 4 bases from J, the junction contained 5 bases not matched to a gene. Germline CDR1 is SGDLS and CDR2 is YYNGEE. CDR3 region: CASSKGQSYEQYF. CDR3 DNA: TGTGCCAGCAGCAAGGGACAGTCATACGAGCAGTACTTC.

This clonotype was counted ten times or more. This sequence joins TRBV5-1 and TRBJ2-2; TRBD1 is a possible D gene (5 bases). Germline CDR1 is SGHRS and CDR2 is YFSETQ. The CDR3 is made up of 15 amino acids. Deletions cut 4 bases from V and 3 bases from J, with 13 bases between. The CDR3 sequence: CASSPQLGDTGELFF. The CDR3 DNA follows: TGCGCCAGCAGCCCCCAGTTAGGGGACACCGGGGAGCTGTTTTTT. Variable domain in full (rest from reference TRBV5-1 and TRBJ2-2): KAGVTQTPRYLIKTRGQQVTLSCSPISGHRSVSWYQQTPGQGLQFLFEYFSETQRNKGNFPGRFSGRQFSNSRSEMNVSTLELGDSALYLCASSPQLGDTGELFFGEGSRLTVL.

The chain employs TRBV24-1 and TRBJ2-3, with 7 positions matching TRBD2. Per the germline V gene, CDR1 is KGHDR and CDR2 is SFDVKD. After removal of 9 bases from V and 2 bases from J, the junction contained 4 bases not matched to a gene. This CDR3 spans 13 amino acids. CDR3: CATGGRVTDTQYF. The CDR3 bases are TGTGCCACCGGCGGGAGAGTCACAGATACGCAGTATTTT.

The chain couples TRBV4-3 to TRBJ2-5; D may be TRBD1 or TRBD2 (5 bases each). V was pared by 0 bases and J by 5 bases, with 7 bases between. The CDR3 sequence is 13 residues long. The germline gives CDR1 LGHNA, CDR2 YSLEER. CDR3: CASSQDWGETQYF. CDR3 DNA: TGCGCCAGCAGCCAAGATTGGGGGGAGACCCAGTACTTC.

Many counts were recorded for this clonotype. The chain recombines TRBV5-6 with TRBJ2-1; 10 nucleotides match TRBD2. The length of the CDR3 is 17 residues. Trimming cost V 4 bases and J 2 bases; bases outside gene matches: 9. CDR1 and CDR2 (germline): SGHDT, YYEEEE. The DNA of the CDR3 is TGTGCCAGCAGCCGGCCTGGGCTAGCGGGGGCCTACAATGAGCAGTTCTTC. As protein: CASSRPGLAGAYNEQFF.

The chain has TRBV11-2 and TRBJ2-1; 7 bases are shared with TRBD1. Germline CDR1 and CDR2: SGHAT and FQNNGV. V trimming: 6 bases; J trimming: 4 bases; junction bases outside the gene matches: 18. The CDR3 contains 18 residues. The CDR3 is CASRSLRRDYRGYNEQFF. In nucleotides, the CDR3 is TGTGCCAGCAGGTCCCTCCGCAGGGATTACAGGGGATACAATGAGCAGTTCTTC.

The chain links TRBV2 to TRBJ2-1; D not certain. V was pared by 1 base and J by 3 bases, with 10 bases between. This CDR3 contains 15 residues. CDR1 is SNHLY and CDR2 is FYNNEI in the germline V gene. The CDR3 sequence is CASSEEALIYNEQFF. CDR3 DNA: TGTGCCAGCAGTGAAGAGGCACTGATCTACAATGAGCAGTTCTTC.

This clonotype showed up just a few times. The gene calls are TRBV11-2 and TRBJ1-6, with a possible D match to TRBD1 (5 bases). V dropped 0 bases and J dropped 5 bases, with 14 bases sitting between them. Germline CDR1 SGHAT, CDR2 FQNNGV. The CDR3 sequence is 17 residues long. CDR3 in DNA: TGTGCCAGCAGCTTAGATCAAGGGCCAGGGAATAATTCACCCCTCCACTTT. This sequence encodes CASSLDQGPGNNSPLHF.

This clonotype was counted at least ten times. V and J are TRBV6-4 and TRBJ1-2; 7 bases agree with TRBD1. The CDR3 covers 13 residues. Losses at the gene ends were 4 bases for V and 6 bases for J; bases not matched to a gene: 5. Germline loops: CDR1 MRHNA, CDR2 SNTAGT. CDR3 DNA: TGTGCCAGCAGTGGCCAGGGGGACGATGGCTACACCTTC. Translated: CASSGQGDDGYTF.

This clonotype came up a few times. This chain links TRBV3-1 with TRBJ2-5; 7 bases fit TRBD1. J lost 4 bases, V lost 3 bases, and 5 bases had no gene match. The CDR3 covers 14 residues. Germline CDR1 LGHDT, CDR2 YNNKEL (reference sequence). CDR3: CASSHRQGPETQYF. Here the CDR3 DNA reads TGTGCCAGCAGCCACCGACAGGGCCCAGAGACCCAGTACTTC.

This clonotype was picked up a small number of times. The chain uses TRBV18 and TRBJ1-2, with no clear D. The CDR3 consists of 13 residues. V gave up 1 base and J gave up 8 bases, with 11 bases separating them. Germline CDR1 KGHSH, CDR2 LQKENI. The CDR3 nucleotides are TGTGCCAGCTCACCACTGGGTGGGTACGGCTACACCTTC. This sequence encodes CASSPLGGYGYTF.

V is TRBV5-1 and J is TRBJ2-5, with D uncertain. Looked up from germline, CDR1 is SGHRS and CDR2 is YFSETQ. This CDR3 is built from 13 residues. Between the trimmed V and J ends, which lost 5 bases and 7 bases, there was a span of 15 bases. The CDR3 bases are TGCGCCAGCAGTGCGGCAGGTTCTAGGACCCAGTACTTC. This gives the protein CASSAAGSRTQYF. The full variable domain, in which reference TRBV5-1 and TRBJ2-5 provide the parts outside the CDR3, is KAGVTQTPRYLIKTRGQQVTLSCSPISGHRSVSWYQQTPGQGLQFLFEYFSETQRNKGNFPGRFSGRQFSNSRSEMNVSTLELGDSALYLCASSAAGSRTQYFGPGTRLLVL.

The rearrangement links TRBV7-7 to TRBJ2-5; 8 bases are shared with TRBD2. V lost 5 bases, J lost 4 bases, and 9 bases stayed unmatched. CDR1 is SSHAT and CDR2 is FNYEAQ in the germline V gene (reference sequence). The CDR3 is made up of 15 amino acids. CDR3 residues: CASSLSPGGRETQYF. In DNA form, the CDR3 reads TGTGCCAGCAGCCTATCCCCGGGGGGGCGAGAGACCCAGTACTTC.

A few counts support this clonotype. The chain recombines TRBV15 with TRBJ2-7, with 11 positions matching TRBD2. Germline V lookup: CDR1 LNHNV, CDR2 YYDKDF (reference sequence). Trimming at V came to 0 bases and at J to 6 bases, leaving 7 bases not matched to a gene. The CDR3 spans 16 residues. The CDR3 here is CATSRDLTSGISEQYF. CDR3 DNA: TGTGCCACCAGCAGAGATTTGACTAGCGGGATCTCCGAGCAGTACTTC. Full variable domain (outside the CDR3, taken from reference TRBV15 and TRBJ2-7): DAMVIQNPRYQVTQFGKPVTLSCSQTLNHNVMYWYQQKSSQAPKLLFHYYDKDFNNEADTPDNFQSRRPNTSFCFLDIRSPGLGDTAMYLCATSRDLTSGISEQYFGPGTRLTVT.

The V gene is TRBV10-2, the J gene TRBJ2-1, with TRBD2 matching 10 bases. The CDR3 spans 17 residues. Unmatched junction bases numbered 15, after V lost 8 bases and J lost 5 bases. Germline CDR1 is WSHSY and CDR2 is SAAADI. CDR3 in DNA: TGCGCCAGCTCTGTCATAGGGACTAGCGTCGGGGACAATGAGCAGTTCTTC. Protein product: CASSVIGTSVGDNEQFF.

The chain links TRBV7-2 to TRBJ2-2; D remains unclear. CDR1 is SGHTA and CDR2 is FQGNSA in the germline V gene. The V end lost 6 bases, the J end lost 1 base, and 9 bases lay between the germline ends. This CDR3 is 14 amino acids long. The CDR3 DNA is TGTGCCAGCAGATCAAAAGGGAACACCGGGGAGCTGTTTTTT. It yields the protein CASRSKGNTGELFF.

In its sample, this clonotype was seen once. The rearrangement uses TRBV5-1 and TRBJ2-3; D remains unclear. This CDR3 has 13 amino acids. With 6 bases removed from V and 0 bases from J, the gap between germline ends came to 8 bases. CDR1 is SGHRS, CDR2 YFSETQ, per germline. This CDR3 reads CASIGGSTDTQYF. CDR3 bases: TGCGCCAGCATTGGTGGGAGCACAGATACGCAGTATTTT.

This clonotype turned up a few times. The chain's CDR3 is CSARRGRTNEKLFF. The CDR3 DNA is TGCAGTGCTAGACGGGGGAGAACTAATGAAAAACTGTTTTTT. The chain combines TRBV20-1 with TRBJ1-4; TRBD1 might be the D (5 bases). The V and J ends lost 2 bases and 1 base respectively, with 8 bases between them. The CDR3 is 14 residues long. In germline, CDR1 is DFQATT, CDR2 SNEGSKA (reference sequence).

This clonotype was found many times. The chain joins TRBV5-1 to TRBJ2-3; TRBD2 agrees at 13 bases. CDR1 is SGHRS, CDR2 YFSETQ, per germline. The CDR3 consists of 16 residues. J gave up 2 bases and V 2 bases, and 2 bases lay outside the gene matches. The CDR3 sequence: CASSLLAGGITDTQYF. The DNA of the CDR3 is TGCGCCAGCAGCTTACTAGCGGGGGGGATCACAGATACGCAGTATTTT. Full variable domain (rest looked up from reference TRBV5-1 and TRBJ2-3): KAGVTQTPRYLIKTRGQQVTLSCSPISGHRSVSWYQQTPGQGLQFLFEYFSETQRNKGNFPGRFSGRQFSNSRSEMNVSTLELGDSALYLCASSLLAGGITDTQYFGPGTRLTVL.

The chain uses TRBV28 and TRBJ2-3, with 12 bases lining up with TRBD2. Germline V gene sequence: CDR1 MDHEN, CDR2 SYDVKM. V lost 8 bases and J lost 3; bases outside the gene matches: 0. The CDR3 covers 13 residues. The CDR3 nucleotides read TGTGCCAGCGGACTAGCGGGAACAGATACGCAGTATTTT. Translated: CASGLAGTDTQYF.